These 30 T cell receptor beta chains share one sample of origin, sequenced in a study of response to subunit inactivated influenza vaccine. Via MiXCR, TCRdb re-called the RT-PCR reads, giving one row per CDR3 protein. The sample carries about 540,000 distinct CDR3 sequences, 20% to 25% recorded once. This sample also appeared in a second study, on T cells expressing NK-cell markers. That source notes: Making the TCR beta cDNA relied on 5'RACE template switching with UMIs.

The sample in question was CD4+ T cells sorted from PBMCs, obtained about 12 days after vaccination. The receptors come from a man aged 45 to 65 who received an inactivated influenza vaccine.

This chain connects TRBV30 to TRBJ2-7, with D perhaps matching TRBD2 (7 bases). The CDR3 has 13 amino acids. V lost 4 bases and J lost 3, with 13 bases in between. Germline assignment: CDR1 GTSNPN and CDR2 SVGIG (reference sequence). The CDR3: CAWKGGSVYEQYF. The CDR3 DNA is TGTGCCTGGAAGGGGGGGAGCGTCTACGAGCAGTACTTC.

This sequence joins TRBV28 and TRBJ2-7, with 10 nucleotides matching TRBD1. V dropped 5 bases and J dropped 3; count of bases not matched to a gene: 7. Looked up from germline, CDR1 is MDHEN and CDR2 is SYDVKM. CDR3 size: 15 residues. CDR3 nucleotide sequence: TGTGCCAGCAGTACTACCGGGACAGGGGTCTACGAGCAGTACTTC. This codes for CASSTTGTGVYEQYF. The variable domain in full, with the rest retrieved from reference TRBV28 and TRBJ2-7, is DVKVTQSSRYLVKRTGEKVFLECVQDMDHENMFWYRQDPGLGLRLIYFSYDVKMKEKGDIPEGYSVSREKKERFSLILESASTNQTSMYLCASSTTGTGVYEQYFGPGTRLTVT.

In DNA form, the CDR3 reads TGCGCCAGCAGCCCAGACCCGGGACAGCCTAACACCGGGGAGCTGTTTTTT. This codes for CASSPDPGQPNTGELFF. This chain links TRBV4-3 with TRBJ2-2; 7 nucleotides match TRBD1. The V and J ends lost 4 bases and 2 bases, in that order; junction bases with no gene match: 10. Per germline, CDR1 LGHNA and CDR2 YSLEER. CDR3 length: 17 residues.

This clonotype showed up just a few times. In DNA, the CDR3 is TGTGCCAGCAGCTTAGGCGAGGGGAATAACTATGGCTACACCTTC. This codes for CASSLGEGNNYGYTF. The V and J genes are TRBV7-2 and TRBJ1-2; a weak D match, TRBD1 (5 bases). This CDR3 comprises 15 residues. The germline V gene encodes CDR1 SGHTA and CDR2 FQGNSA. V lost 1 base, J lost 1 base, and 10 bases lay in between.

The sample holds many counts of this clonotype. The J gene is TRBJ2-1, the V gene TRBV10-3, with unresolved D. In germline, CDR1 is ENHRY, CDR2 SYGVKD. The CDR3 is made up of 13 amino acids. The V end lost 2 bases, the J end lost 15 bases, and 17 bases lay between the germline ends. CDR3 region: CAISESLASPVFF. In nucleotides, the CDR3 is TGTGCCATCAGTGAGAGTCTGGCGTCCCCCGTGTTCTTC.

This clonotype was recorded only once. V gene TRBV18 combines with J gene TRBJ2-1, with TRBD2 identical over 10 bases. V lost 2 bases and J lost 8; bases outside the gene matches: 6. Germline CDR1 reads KGHSH; CDR2 reads LQKENI. The CDR3 covers 15 residues. The CDR3 DNA reads TGTGCCAGCTCACCAACGGCTAGCGGGAGTCATGAGCAGTTCTTC. Translated, it gives CASSPTASGSHEQFF.

V usage is TRBV5-1 and J usage is TRBJ1-1; D is unclear. Germline V gene data show CDR1 as SGHRS and CDR2 as YFSETQ. Between the trimmed V and J ends, which lost 2 bases and 1 base, there was a span of 6 bases. CDR3 length: 13 residues. CDR3 coding DNA: TGCGCCAGCAGCTTCCTGAGGAACACTGAAGCTTTCTTT. Translation gives CASSFLRNTEAFF.

This clonotype was detected ten times or more. The V call is TRBV12-3 or TRBV12-4, the J call TRBJ1-1; TRBD1 matches at 7 bases. V was pared by 6 bases and J by 4 bases, with 8 bases of the junction left unmatched. This CDR3 contains 14 residues. CDR3 sequence: CASSQYRGFTEAFF. As DNA, the CDR3 is TGTGCCAGCAGCCAATACAGGGGCTTCACTGAAGCTTTCTTT.

V and J are TRBV2 and TRBJ2-7, with unresolved D. This CDR3 contains 14 residues. Trimming removed 3 bases from V and 3 bases from J, with 12 bases in between. From germline, CDR1 is SNHLY and CDR2 FYNNEI. CDR3 in DNA: TGTGCCAGCAGTGACTTGTTTGGAGACTACGAGCAGTACTTC. It yields the protein CASSDLFGDYEQYF.

This chain joins TRBV6-2 or TRBV6-3 and TRBJ2-7; no reliable D call. The CDR3 length is 14 residues. The V end was cut by 0 bases, the J end by 2 bases, with 8 bases between. CDR1 is MNHEY, CDR2 SVGEGT, per germline. The CDR3 DNA sequence: TGTGCCAGCAGTTACTCTATAGGACCCTACGAGCAGTACTTC. Translated, it gives CASSYSIGPYEQYF.

The sample holds a few counts of this clonotype. J is TRBJ1-4 and V is TRBV5-6; TRBD1 aligns across 8 bases. The CDR3 length is 16 residues. Germline lookup yields CDR1 SGHDT and CDR2 YYEEEE. V lost 0 bases, J lost 6 bases, and 7 bases stayed unmatched. The CDR3 bases are TGTGCCAGCAGCTTGGGTTTGGCAGGGGGCGATGAAAAACTGTTTTTT. As protein: CASSLGLAGGDEKLFF.

This clonotype has more than one count but fewer than ten. The chain employs TRBV28 and TRBJ2-3, with D possibly TRBD1 on 5 matching bases. Trimming removed 5 bases from V and 2 bases from J, with 14 bases in between. CDR1 and CDR2 from the germline V gene are MDHEN and SYDVKM. This CDR3 comprises 15 residues. Written as DNA, the CDR3 is TGTGCCAGCAGTCCAACAGGATTCCTCACAGATACGCAGTATTTT. Its translation: CASSPTGFLTDTQYF.

This clonotype appeared a few times. The rearrangement uses TRBV11-2 and TRBJ2-7; D is tentatively TRBD1 or TRBD2 (5 bases each). Trimming pared 3 bases from V and 2 bases from J, leaving 11 bases between. The germline V gene has CDR1 SGHAT and CDR2 FQNNGV. The CDR3 runs 14 residues. In DNA form, the CDR3 reads TGTGCCAGCAGCTTCCGGGACGGAGCCTACGAGCAGTACTTC. As protein: CASSFRDGAYEQYF. Full variable domain (missing parts from reference TRBV11-2 and TRBJ2-7): EAGVAQSPRYKIIEKRQSVAFWCNPISGHATLYWYQQILGQGPKLLIQFQNNGVVDDSQLPKDRFSAERLKGVDSTLKIQPAKLEDSAVYLCASSFRDGAYEQYFGPGTRLTVT.

This clonotype was counted a few times. This rearrangement joins TRBV11-2 to TRBJ1-5; 7 bases line up with TRBD1. V lost 0 bases and J lost 6; bases outside the gene matches: 2. Germline CDR1 is SGHAT and CDR2 is FQNNGV. The CDR3 is 14 residues long. The CDR3 reads CASSLDRDSQPQHF. In DNA form, the CDR3 reads TGTGCCAGCAGCTTAGACCGGGACAGTCAGCCCCAGCATTTT.

This chain joins TRBV5-1 and TRBJ2-3; D might be TRBD1 (5 bases). Trimming removed 4 bases at V and 5 bases at J, with 17 bases between. CDR3 length: 15 amino acids. The germline gives CDR1 SGHRS, CDR2 YFSETQ. This CDR3 reads CASSPSGLGIDTQYF. The CDR3 region has the DNA TGCGCCAGCAGCCCTTCAGGGCTTGGTATAGATACGCAGTATTTT.

V is TRBV7-2 and J is TRBJ1-2; D remains ambiguous. This CDR3 has 17 amino acids. Trimming stripped 3 bases from V and 1 base from J, with 18 bases between. Germline lookup yields CDR1 SGHTA and CDR2 FQGNSA. CDR3 residues: CASSFRLGSLNNYGYTF. The CDR3 nucleotides read TGTGCCAGCAGCTTTCGGCTCGGGTCATTAAATAACTATGGCTACACCTTC.

This chain joins TRBV4-1 and TRBJ2-2; no clear D gene. Trimming pared 2 bases from V and 0 bases from J, leaving 10 bases between. Germline V lookup: CDR1 MGHRA, CDR2 YSYEKL. The CDR3 consists of 16 residues. The CDR3 region has the DNA TGCGCCAGCAGCCAACAGAGTTACGCGAACACCGGGGAGCTGTTTTTT. This translates into CASSQQSYANTGELFF.

This chain joins TRBV5-1 and TRBJ2-7, with a tentative D call TRBD1 (6 bases). The germline V gene has CDR1 SGHRS and CDR2 YFSETQ. The V end lost 0 bases, the J end lost 3 bases, and 13 bases lay between the germline ends. The CDR3 has 15 residues. CDR3 loop: CASSLASGQIYEQYF. In nucleotides, the CDR3 is TGCGCCAGCAGCTTGGCCTCAGGACAGATCTACGAGCAGTACTTC.

This clonotype was found a few times. The V and J genes are TRBV2 and TRBJ2-7; TRBD2 might be the D (6 bases). The germline gives CDR1 SNHLY, CDR2 FYNNEI. The CDR3 sequence is 11 residues long. Trimming stripped 11 bases from V and 5 bases from J, with 13 bases between. The CDR3 DNA reads as TGTGCCGGAGGGGCCGGTCACGAGCAGTACTTC. It translates to CAGGAGHEQYF.

The chain links TRBV4-1 to TRBJ2-3; 12 bases align to TRBD2. V lost 5 bases, J lost 4 bases, and 13 bases stayed unmatched. The germline gives CDR1 MGHRA, CDR2 YSYEKL. The CDR3 is 18 amino acids. The CDR3 DNA reads as TGCGCCAGCAGCGATCGTCCTAGCGGGGGGGACCAGGCAGATACGCAGTATTTT. Protein product: CASSDRPSGGDQADTQYF.

This clonotype showed up just a few times. The chain employs TRBV29-1 and TRBJ2-2; tentative D call: TRBD1 (8 bases). The V gene lost 7 bases and the J gene lost 9 bases, with 24 bases spanning the gap. CDR1 and CDR2 (germline): SQVTM, ANQGSEA. The CDR3 has 15 amino acids. The CDR3 coding sequence is TGCAGCGGACTATCAGGACAGGGAGGGAAGCGGGAGCTGTTTTTT. It translates to CSGLSGQGGKRELFF.

CDR3 DNA: TGTGCCAGCAGCTTTTCCTTCGGGACAGCTTATGGCTACACCTTC. It is translated as CASSFSFGTAYGYTF. The V and J genes are TRBV5-5 and TRBJ1-2; 7 bases match TRBD1. The CDR3 contains 15 residues. The junction had 9 bases not matched to a gene; V was cut back by 2 bases and J by 5 bases. Germline CDR1 SGHKS, CDR2 YYEKEE (reference sequence).

This clonotype has only a few counts. The chain combines TRBV20-1 with TRBJ2-3; 13 bases match TRBD2. The CDR3 is made up of 15 amino acids. Germline CDR1 is DFQATT and CDR2 is SNEGSKA (reference sequence). V shed 4 bases and J 4 bases; nucleotides not matched to a gene: 5. This CDR3 is CSATGTSGESDTQYF. DNA for the CDR3: TGCAGTGCTACCGGGACTAGCGGGGAATCAGATACGCAGTATTTT.

The chain recombines TRBV27 with TRBJ2-7; 7 nucleotides line up with TRBD1. This CDR3 is 14 amino acids long. Trimming cost V 3 bases and J 9 bases; bases outside gene matches: 11. CDR1 MNHEY and CDR2 SMNVEV come from the germline V gene (reference sequence). The CDR3 nucleotides are TGTGCCAGCAGTTTCCTGGGACAGCCCGACGGGCAGTACTTC. Its protein product is CASSFLGQPDGQYF.

This clonotype was seen more than once but under ten times. The V and J genes are TRBV10-2 and TRBJ2-7; tentatively, D is TRBD1 or TRBD2 (5 bases each). Germline CDR1 and CDR2: WSHSY and SAAADI. Between the trimmed V and J ends, which lost 3 bases and 2 bases, there was a span of 11 bases. This CDR3 spans 14 amino acids. The CDR3 nucleotides read TGCGCCAGCAGTGAACCTGGGACGGCCTACGAGCAGTACTTC. Its translation is CASSEPGTAYEQYF.

This rearrangement joins TRBV7-2 to TRBJ1-1; D possibly corresponds to TRBD1 (6 bases). CDR1 and CDR2 (germline): SGHTA, FQGNSA. The CDR3 totals 17 residues. V was pared by 6 bases and J by 5 bases, with 25 bases between. CDR3 region: CASSYPLARGLWTEAFF. CDR3 coding DNA: TGTGCCAGCAGTTATCCCCTCGCCCGGGGGCTTTGGACTGAAGCTTTCTTT.

The sample holds a few counts of this clonotype. The rearrangement joins TRBV7-2 to TRBJ2-4, with 9 bases lining up with TRBD2. The germline V gene encodes CDR1 SGHTA and CDR2 FQGNSA. The V segment lost 8 bases and the J segment 1 base; nucleotides outside the gene matches: 3. The length of the CDR3 is 14 residues. CDR3 nucleotides: TGTGCCAGCGGAAGCGGGGGGGCCAAAAACATTCAGTACTTC. This codes for CASGSGGAKNIQYF.

This rearrangement joins TRBV5-1 to TRBJ2-2; 10 positions agree with TRBD2. Looked up from germline, CDR1 is SGHRS and CDR2 is YFSETQ. V trimming: 4 bases; J trimming: 6 bases; junction bases outside the gene matches: 9. CDR3 length: 16 residues. CDR3 in DNA: TGCGCCAGCAGCACCCGCAGCGGGGGGGCCTCCGGGGAGCTGTTTTTT. It yields the protein CASSTRSGGASGELFF. Full variable domain (missing parts from reference TRBV5-1 and TRBJ2-2): KAGVTQTPRYLIKTRGQQVTLSCSPISGHRSVSWYQQTPGQGLQFLFEYFSETQRNKGNFPGRFSGRQFSNSRSEMNVSTLELGDSALYLCASSTRSGGASGELFFGEGSRLTVL.

The chain uses TRBV27 and TRBJ2-7; 7 nucleotides agree with TRBD2. The CDR3 has 13 amino acids. V was pared by 7 bases and J by 4 bases, with 7 bases of the junction left unmatched. CDR1 and CDR2 from the germline V gene are MNHEY and SMNVEV (reference sequence). The CDR3 loop reads CASTRRGGYEQYF. The DNA for the CDR3 is TGTGCCAGCACCCGACGGGGAGGGTACGAGCAGTACTTC.

The CDR3 reads CASSLEDSGVSNYNEQFF. CDR3 DNA: TGTGCCAGCAGCTTAGAGGACTCAGGGGTTTCAAACTACAATGAGCAGTTCTTC. The chain joins TRBV7-8 to TRBJ2-1, with D perhaps TRBD1 (6 bases). Germline CDR1 SGHVS, CDR2 FQNEAQ. The CDR3 covers 18 residues. Trimming pared 1 base from V and 3 bases from J, leaving 19 bases between.